This is a list of T cell receptor beta chains from one sample in a study of T cell changes during pregnancy in multiple sclerosis. Measured with immunoSEQ multiplex PCR; TCRdb has only the in-frame clones, and not every one. The profile covers 84,000 or so clones, with about 94% appearing a single time and 0.7% to 0.95% taken by the ten largest. Here the sequenced sample was peripheral blood, taken in the third trimester of pregnancy. These TCRs come from a female donor with multiple sclerosis, enrolled in a pregnancy study. Each CDR3 is given with its conserved first and last residue. The D gene is left open where the match is weak. Expanded clones are given a class, and other clones once, few, many or no size at all.

J | D | length | size | V | DNA | CDR3
TRBJ2-7 | . | 14 | . | TRBV5-6 | TGTGCCAGCAGCTTGGGAGCGGGTTGGTACGAGCAGTACTTC | CASSLGAGWYEQYF
TRBJ2-3 | TRBD2 | 17 | once | TRBV12-5 | TGTGCTAGTGGTTTGGTACTAGGCGGGAGGGGAGGGGATACGCAGTATTTT | CASGLVLGGRGGDTQYF
TRBJ2-3 | . | 15 | few | TRBV18 | TGTGCCAGCTCACCACGGGGCAGGACGGCAGATACGCAGTATTTT | CASSPRGRTADTQYF
TRBJ2-7 | TRBD2 | 20 | once | TRBV7-8 | TGTGCCAGCAGCTTACCCTCCGCGACTAGCGGGAGGGCTCTGGGGGCCGAGCAGTACTTC | CASSLPSATSGRALGAEQYF
TRBJ1-2 | . | 12 | . | TRBV9 | TGTGCCAGCAGCGTAGTCGGGTATGGCTACACCTTC | CASSVVGYGYTF
TRBJ1-1 | . | 14 | . | TRBV6-5 | TGTGCCAGCAGTTACTCGCGGGATGGTACTGAAGCTTTCTTT | CASSYSRDGTEAFF
TRBJ2-7 | TRBD2 | 17 | . | TRBV13 | TGTGCCAGCAGCTTGGGACTAGCGGGAGGTCTTCTCTACGAGCAGTACTTC | CASSLGLAGGLLYEQYF
TRBJ2-2 | TRBD1 | 13 | . | TRBV25-1 | TGTGCCAGCGGGACAGCGAACACCGGGGAGCTGTTTTTT | CASGTANTGELFF
TRBJ2-7 | TRBD1 | 17 | . | TRBV10-1 | TGCGCCAGCAGTGAGCCGGGACAGGGTATGGGTCCCTACGAGCAGTACTTC | CASSEPGQGMGPYEQYF
TRBJ2-1 | TRBD1 | 15 | . | TRBV7-6 | TGTGCCACTAGACAGGGGGTTAGCTCCTACAATGAGCAGTTCTTC | CATRQGVSSYNEQFF
TRBJ2-7 | . | 14 | . | TRBV19 | TGTGCCAGTAGCCCAAGACTAGATACCTACGAGCAGTACTTC | CASSPRLDTYEQYF
TRBJ2-1 | . | 15 | . | TRBV5-8 | TGTGCCAGCAGCTTGGGTCGGGTAACCTACAATGAGCAGTTCTTC | CASSLGRVTYNEQFF
TRBJ2-7 | . | 13 | . | TRBV15 | TGTGCCACCAGCGCCCGAGCTTCCTACGAGCAGTACTTC | CATSARASYEQYF
TRBJ2-3 | TRBD2 | 14 | . | TRBV19 | TGTGCCTCCAGACCCTCTAGCGGGGGTTATACGCAGTATTTT | CASRPSSGGYTQYF
TRBJ1-3 | . | 13 | once | TRBV6-5 | TGTGCCAGCAGAACTCACTCTGGAAACACCATATATTTT | CASRTHSGNTIYF
TRBJ2-7 | TRBD2 | 13 | . | TRBV30 | TGTGCCTGTGCCGGGACTAGAAACTACGAGCAGTACTTC | CACAGTRNYEQYF
TRBJ2-7 | . | 12 | . | TRBV7-2 | TGTGCCAGCAGCTTTAGTTCCTACGAGCAGTACTTC | CASSFSSYEQYF
TRBJ1-5 | TRBD1 | 15 | . | TRBV27 | TGTGCCAGCAGTTTATCAGGGGGCGGGAATCAGCCCCAGCATTTT | CASSLSGGGNQPQHF
TRBJ2-2 | . | 16 | . | TRBV5-4 | TGTGCCAGCAGCCGAGAGGCGGATCCAAGGACCGGGGAGCTGTTTTTT | CASSREADPRTGELFF
TRBJ1-6 | TRBD1 | 13 | once | TRBV7-2 | TGTGCCAGCACCAGGGGGAATAATTCACCCCTCCACTTT | CASTRGNNSPLHF
TRBJ2-7 | . | 17 | . | TRBV4-1 | TGCGCCAGCAGCCAAGTTTTAAGGGGTCCTCTACCCTACGAGCAGTACTTC | CASSQVLRGPLPYEQYF
TRBJ2-2 | . | 16 | . | TRBV9 | TGTGCCAGCAGCCACAGCCCCTACCCCGACACCGGGGAGCTGTTTTTT | CASSHSPYPDTGELFF
TRBJ1-5 | TRBD1 | 15 | . | TRBV19 | TGTGCCAGTAGAGCTCGGACAGGGAACTATCAGCCCCAGCATTTT | CASRARTGNYQPQHF
TRBJ1-2 | . | 17 | . | TRBV11-2 | TGTGCCAGCAGCTCCTTTTTGGCTTCCGTACAGAACTATGGCTACACCTTC | CASSSFLASVQNYGYTF
TRBJ2-3 | . | 16 | . | TRBV15 | TGTGCCACCAGCAGCCAGGGGTCAAGCTTCTCAGATACGCAGTATTTT | CATSSQGSSFSDTQYF
TRBJ2-1 | TRBD2 | 17 | . | TRBV30 | TGTGCCTGGAGGGACATTAGCGGGAGGGGCTCCTACAATGAGCAGTTCTTC | CAWRDISGRGSYNEQFF
TRBJ1-4 | TRBD1 | 16 | once | TRBV2 | TGTGCCAGCGGGGGACAGGGCACTGCAACTAATGAAAAACTGTTTTTT | CASGGQGTATNEKLFF
TRBJ1-2 | . | 17 | . | TRBV9 | TGTGCCAGCAGCGTAGACCCTTCAGAGTGGGGGGGAAGCGGCTACACCTTC | CASSVDPSEWGGSGYTF
TRBJ1-1 | . | 13 | . | TRBV5-4 | TGTGCCAGCAGCTTTCCAAGCGGTCCTGAAGCTTTCTTT | CASSFPSGPEAFF
TRBJ1-4 | . | 15 | once | TRBV5-1 | TGCGCCAGCAGCTTGCTCCAGGGTTCTAATGAAAAACTGTTTTTT | CASSLLQGSNEKLFF
TRBJ1-2 | TRBD1 | 14 | . | TRBV6-6 | TGTGCCAGCTTTAGGACAGGGGATAATCATGGCTACACCTTC | CASFRTGDNHGYTF
TRBJ2-7 | TRBD2 | 15 | once | TRBV29-1 | TGCAGCGTTGAACTCAGCGGGAGTCATTCCTACGAGCAGTACTTC | CSVELSGSHSYEQYF
TRBJ2-2 | TRBD2 | 15 | once | TRBV29-1 | TGCAGCGTGGCAGGGACTAGCGGGAGTTCCGGGGAGCTGTTTTTT | CSVAGTSGSSGELFF
TRBJ1-2 | . | 15 | . | TRBV5-1 | TGCGCCAGCAGCCCTGACATCTATTCCAACTATGGCTACACCTTC | CASSPDIYSNYGYTF
TRBJ1-4 | . | 13 | . | TRBV19 | TGTGCCAGCGCAGGCGACCCTAATGAAAAACTGTTTTTT | CASAGDPNEKLFF
TRBJ2-1 | . | 14 | . | TRBV9 | TGTGCCAGCAGCGTAGCGAGCTCCTACAATGAGCAGTTCTTC | CASSVASSYNEQFF
TRBJ2-1 | TRBD2 | 16 | once | TRBV5-4 | TGTGCCAGCAGCGGAGGACTAGCGGGAGGGTCCAATGAGCAGTTCTTC | CASSGGLAGGSNEQFF
TRBJ2-3 | . | 15 | once | TRBV7-8 | TGTGCCAGCAGCAGGCGCCAGGGACTCACAGATACGCAGTATTTT | CASSRRQGLTDTQYF
TRBJ2-7 | . | 13 | . | TRBV11-1 | TGTGCCAGCAGCTTGAGTGCGGAGAACGAGCAGTACTTC | CASSLSAENEQYF
TRBJ1-4 | . | 12 | . | TRBV29-1 | TGCAGCGTTGGGGACATTAATGAAAAACTGTTTTTT | CSVGDINEKLFF
TRBJ2-7 | TRBD2 | 15 | . | TRBV14 | TGTGCCAGCAGCCAAGTTGGCCTAGCGGGCTACGAGCAGTACTTC | CASSQVGLAGYEQYF
TRBJ2-7 | . | 15 | . | TRBV5-1 | TGCGCCAGCAGCTTACAGGCGACTAGCTCCTACGAGCAGTACTTC | CASSLQATSSYEQYF
TRBJ2-7 | . | 15 | . | TRBV21-1 | TGTGCCAGCAGTGCAGTTTGGACTAACTGCTACGAGCAGTACTTC | CASSAVWTNCYEQYF
TRBJ1-1 | . | 16 | . | TRBV4-1 | TGCGCCAGCAGCCAAGAGGGTACAGGGATGAACACTGAAGCTTTCTTT | CASSQEGTGMNTEAFF
TRBJ2-1 | TRBD1 | 16 | . | TRBV7-9 | TGTGCCAGCAGCTCCGAGGACAGGGAGGACCGGAATGAGCAGTTCTTC | CASSSEDREDRNEQFF
TRBJ2-5 | TRBD2 | 17 | . | TRBV5-1 | TGCGCCAGCAGCTCGGGGACTAGCGGGAGGACAGGGGAGACCCAGTACTTC | CASSSGTSGRTGETQYF
TRBJ2-2 | . | 15 | . | TRBV7-2 | TGTGCCAGCAGTTTAAGGACAGACAACACCGGGGAGCTGTTTTTT | CASSLRTDNTGELFF
TRBJ1-1 | TRBD1 | 14 | once | TRBV5-5 | TGTGCCAGCAGCTGGGGACAGGGGAACACTGAAGCTTTCTTT | CASSWGQGNTEAFF
TRBJ2-6 | TRBD1 | 17 | . | TRBV7-2 | TGTGCCAGCAGACGGGACAGGTTGCACTCTGGGGCCAACGTCCTGACTTTC | CASRRDRLHSGANVLTF
TRBJ1-4 | TRBD1 | 15 | . | TRBV6-1 | TGTGCCAGCAGCCCATTGACAGGGGGCGCCGAAAAACTGTTTTTT | CASSPLTGGAEKLFF
TRBJ2-6 | TRBD1 | 19 | once | TRBV9 | TGTGCCAGCAGCCTCGCCCGGGACAGGAGCAGCTCTGGGGCCAACGTCCTGACTTTC | CASSLARDRSSSGANVLTF
TRBJ2-6 | . | 18 | . | TRBV25-1 | TGTGCCAGCAGTGGAGCTAAAGGACTATGGTCTGGGGCCAACGTCCTGACTTTC | CASSGAKGLWSGANVLTF
TRBJ2-3 | TRBD2 | 15 | . | TRBV27 | TGTGCCAGCAGTTTGGGGCGGGAGAGCCCAGATACGCAGTATTTT | CASSLGRESPDTQYF
TRBJ2-7 | TRBD1 | 14 | once | TRBV19 | TGTGCCAGTAGCCAGGACAGGAGCTCCTACGAGCAGTACTTC | CASSQDRSSYEQYF